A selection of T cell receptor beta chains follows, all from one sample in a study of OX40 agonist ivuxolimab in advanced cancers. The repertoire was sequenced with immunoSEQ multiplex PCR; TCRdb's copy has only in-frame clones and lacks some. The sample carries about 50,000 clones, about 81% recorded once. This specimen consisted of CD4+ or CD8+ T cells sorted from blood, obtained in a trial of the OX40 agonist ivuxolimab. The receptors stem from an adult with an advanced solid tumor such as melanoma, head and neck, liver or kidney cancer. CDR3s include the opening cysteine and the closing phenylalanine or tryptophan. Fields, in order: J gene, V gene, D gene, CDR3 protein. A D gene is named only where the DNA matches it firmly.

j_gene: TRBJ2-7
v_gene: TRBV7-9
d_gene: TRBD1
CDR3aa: CASSWWDRGNSEQYF

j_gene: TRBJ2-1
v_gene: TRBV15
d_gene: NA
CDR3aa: CATSREQGAYNEQFF

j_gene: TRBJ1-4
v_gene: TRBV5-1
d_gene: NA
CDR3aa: CASSLARLANEKLFF

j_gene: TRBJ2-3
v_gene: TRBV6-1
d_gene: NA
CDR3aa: CASSGQIIDTQYF

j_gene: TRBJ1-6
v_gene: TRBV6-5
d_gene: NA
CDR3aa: CASSEAGVSPLHF

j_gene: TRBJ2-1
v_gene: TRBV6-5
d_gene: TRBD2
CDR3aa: CASRYSSGSGNEQFF

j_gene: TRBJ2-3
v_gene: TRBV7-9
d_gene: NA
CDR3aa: CASSLAGVGKDTQYF

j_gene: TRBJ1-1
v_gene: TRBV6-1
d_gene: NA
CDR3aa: CASRGMGNTEAFF

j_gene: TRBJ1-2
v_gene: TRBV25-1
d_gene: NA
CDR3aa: CASSSSGGRHYGYTF

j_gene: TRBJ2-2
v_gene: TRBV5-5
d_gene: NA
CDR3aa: CASSLEDQWAVYTGELFF

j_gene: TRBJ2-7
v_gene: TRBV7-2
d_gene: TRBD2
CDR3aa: CASRFSGSAEQYF

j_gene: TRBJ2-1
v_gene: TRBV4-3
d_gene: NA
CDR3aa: CASSLLLSGNEQFF

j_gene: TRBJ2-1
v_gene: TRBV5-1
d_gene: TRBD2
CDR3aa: CASSLAGSNEQFF

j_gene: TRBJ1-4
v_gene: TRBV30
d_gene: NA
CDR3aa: CAGIIGQTNEKLFF

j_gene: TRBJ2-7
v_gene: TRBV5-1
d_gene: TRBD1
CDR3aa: CASRGTVDSYEQYF

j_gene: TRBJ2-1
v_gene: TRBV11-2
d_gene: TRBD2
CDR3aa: CASSSGVRASGKHEQFF

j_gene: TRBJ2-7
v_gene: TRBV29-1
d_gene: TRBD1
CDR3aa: CSARTGRHYEQYF

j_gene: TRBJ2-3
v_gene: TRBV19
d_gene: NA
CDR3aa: CASSIDSRDARDTQYF

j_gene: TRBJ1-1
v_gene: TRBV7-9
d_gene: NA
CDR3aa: CASSLDRAMNTEAFF

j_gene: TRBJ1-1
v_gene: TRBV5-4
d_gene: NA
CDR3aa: CASSTIGQPEAFF

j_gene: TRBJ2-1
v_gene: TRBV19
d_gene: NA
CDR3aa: CASSNGGRQNEQFF

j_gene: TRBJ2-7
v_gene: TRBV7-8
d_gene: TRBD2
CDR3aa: CASSFGGTSDEQYF

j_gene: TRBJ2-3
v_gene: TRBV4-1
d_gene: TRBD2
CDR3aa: CASSPSGSRTDTQYF

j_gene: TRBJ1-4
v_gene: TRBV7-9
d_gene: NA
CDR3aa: CASSYGQGREKLFF

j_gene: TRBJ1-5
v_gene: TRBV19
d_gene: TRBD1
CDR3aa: CASSPGTEGVYYNQPQHF

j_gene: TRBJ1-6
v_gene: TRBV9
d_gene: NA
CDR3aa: CASSVVGELSPLHF

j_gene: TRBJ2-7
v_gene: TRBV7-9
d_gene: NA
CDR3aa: CASSTHRANPYEQYF

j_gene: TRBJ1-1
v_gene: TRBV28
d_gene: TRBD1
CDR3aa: CASKQQGGEAFF

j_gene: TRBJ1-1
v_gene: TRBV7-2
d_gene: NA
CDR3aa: CASSEMGGRNTEAFF

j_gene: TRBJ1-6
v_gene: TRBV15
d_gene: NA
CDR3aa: CATSGTNIQAPLLHF

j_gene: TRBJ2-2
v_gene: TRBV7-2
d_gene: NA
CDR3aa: CASSLLSGSGELFF

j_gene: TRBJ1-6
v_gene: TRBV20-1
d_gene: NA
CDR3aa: CSAIGENLHF

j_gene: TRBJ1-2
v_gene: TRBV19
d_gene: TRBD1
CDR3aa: CASRPGQGDPNYGYTF

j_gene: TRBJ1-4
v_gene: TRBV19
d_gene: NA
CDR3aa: CASSMGPANEKLFF

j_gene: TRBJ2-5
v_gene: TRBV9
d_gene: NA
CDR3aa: CASSVEETQYF

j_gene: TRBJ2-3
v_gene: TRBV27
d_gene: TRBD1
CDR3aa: CASSATGVTATDTQYF

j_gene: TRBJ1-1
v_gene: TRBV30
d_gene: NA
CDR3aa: CAWSENPGAFF

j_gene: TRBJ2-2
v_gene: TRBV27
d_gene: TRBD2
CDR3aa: CASKLRREDSTGELFF

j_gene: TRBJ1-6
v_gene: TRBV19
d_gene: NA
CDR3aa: CASSIRGEDSPLHF

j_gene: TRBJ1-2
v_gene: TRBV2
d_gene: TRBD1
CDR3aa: CASSTDRDTGYTF

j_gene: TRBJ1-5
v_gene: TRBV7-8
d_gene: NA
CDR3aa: CASSLSSGNQPQHF